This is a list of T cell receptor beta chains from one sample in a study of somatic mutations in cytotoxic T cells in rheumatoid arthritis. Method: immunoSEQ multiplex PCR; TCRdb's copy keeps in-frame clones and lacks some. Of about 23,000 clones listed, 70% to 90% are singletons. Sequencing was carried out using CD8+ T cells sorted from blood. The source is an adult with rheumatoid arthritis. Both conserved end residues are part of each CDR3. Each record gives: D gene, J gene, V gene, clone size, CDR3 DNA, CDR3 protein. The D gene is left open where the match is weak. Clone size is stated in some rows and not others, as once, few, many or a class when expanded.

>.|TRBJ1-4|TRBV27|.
TGTGCCAGCAGTTTAGTTTGGGGGCTTAATGAAAAACTGTTTTTT
CASSLVWGLNEKLFF
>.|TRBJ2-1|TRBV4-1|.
TGCGCCAGCAGCCTCCTCCCCGGGGCCTCCTACAATGAGCAGTTCTTC
CASSLLPGASYNEQFF
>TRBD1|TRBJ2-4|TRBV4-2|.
TGTGCCAGCAGCCTCGCTCAGGGGGTTGCCAAAAACATTCAGTACTTC
CASSLAQGVAKNIQYF
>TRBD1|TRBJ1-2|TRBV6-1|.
TGTGCCACGTCGGACAGGGTCCGTGGAGGCTACACCTTC
CATSDRVRGGYTF
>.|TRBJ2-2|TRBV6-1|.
TGTGCCAGTCGAAAGGGTGGCGGGGAGCTGTTTTTT
CASRKGGGELFF
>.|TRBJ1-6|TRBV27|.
TGTGCCAGCAGTTTATCGGTGGAGTCCTCCTATAATTCACCCCTCCACTTT
CASSLSVESSYNSPLHF
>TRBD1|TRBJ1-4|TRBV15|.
TGTGCCACCAGTCGGACAGGGGAGAGCGAAAAACTGTTTTTT
CATSRTGESEKLFF
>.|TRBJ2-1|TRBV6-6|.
TGTGCCAGCAGAACCGGGACAATTGAGCAGTTCTTC
CASRTGTIEQFF
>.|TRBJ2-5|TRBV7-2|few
TGTGCCAGCAGTGTGGATGGGGAGACCCAGTACTTC
CASSVDGETQYF
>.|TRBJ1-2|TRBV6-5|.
TGTGCCAGCAGTTGGGTCGTGGATAGTGGAGGCTACACCTTC
CASSWVVDSGGYTF
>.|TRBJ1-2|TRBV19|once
TGTGCCAGTAGAGGGGGGACACGGGACTACTATGGCTACACCTTC
CASRGGTRDYYGYTF
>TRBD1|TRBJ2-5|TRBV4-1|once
TGCGCCAGCAGCCAGGGGCCTGACAGGGACCAAGAGACCCAGTACTTC
CASSQGPDRDQETQYF
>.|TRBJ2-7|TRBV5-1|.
TGCGCCAGCGGGTCCTTTAACTCCTACGAGCAGTACTTC
CASGSFNSYEQYF
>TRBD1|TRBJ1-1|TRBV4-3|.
TGCGCCAGCAGCCAAGAAGGGACAGGGTCGTTCGGGAACACTGAAGCTTTCTTT
CASSQEGTGSFGNTEAFF
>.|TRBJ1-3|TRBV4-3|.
TGCGCCAGCAGCCAATACGGAAACACCATATATTTT
CASSQYGNTIYF
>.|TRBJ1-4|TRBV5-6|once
TGTGCCAGCAGTTTTACGGAGGATAATGAAAAACTGTTTTTT
CASSFTEDNEKLFF
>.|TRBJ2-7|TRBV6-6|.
TGTGCCAGCCTGACAGGAATCCACGAGCAGTACTTC
CASLTGIHEQYF
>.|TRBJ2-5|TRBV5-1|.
TGCGCCAGCAGCTGGCGGACTCTGACGGGGGAGACCCAGTACTTC
CASSWRTLTGETQYF
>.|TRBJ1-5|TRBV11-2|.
TGTGCCAGCAGCTTATCTCCCAGAAACAATCAGCCCCAGCATTTT
CASSLSPRNNQPQHF
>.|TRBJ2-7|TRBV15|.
TGTGCCACCAGCAGTGTTGTTCCGGTGAAGGGTTATTCCTACGAGCAGTACTTC
CATSSVVPVKGYSYEQYF
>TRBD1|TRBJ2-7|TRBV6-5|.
TGTGCCAGCAGTTATCCGGACAGGGACGAGCAGTACTTC
CASSYPDRDEQYF
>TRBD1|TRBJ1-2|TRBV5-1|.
TGCGCCAGCAGCTTGGGAGACAGGGACGCAGGTGGCTACACCTTC
CASSLGDRDAGGYTF
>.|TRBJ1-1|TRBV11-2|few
TGTGCCAGCAGCGGAGGGGACGGTCTTTTATTT
CASSGGDGLLF
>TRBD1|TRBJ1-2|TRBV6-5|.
TGTGCCAGCAGTTACTCCTCCCAGGGGGCGCTGGGCTACACCTTC
CASSYSSQGALGYTF
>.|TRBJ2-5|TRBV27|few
TGTGCCAGCAGTTTAAGTCAGGGGACCCGGGCCCAGTACTTC
CASSLSQGTRAQYF
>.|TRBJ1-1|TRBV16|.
TGTGCCAGCAGCCATAGACGGCTGAACACTGAAGCTTTCTTT
CASSHRRLNTEAFF
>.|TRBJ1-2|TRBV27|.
TGTGCCAGCAGTCCAGACATTTACTATGGCTACACCTTC
CASSPDIYYGYTF
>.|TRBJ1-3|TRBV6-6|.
TGTGCCAGCTTGGCCGGAAACACCATATATTTT
CASLAGNTIYF
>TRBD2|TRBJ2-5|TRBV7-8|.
TGTGCCAGCAGCCCCGCTAGCGGGTGGGGGCAAGAGACCCAGTACTTC
CASSPASGWGQETQYF
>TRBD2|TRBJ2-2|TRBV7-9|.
TGTGCCGCAGCGGGGGGTAGCAACACCGGGGAGCTGTTTTTT
CAAAGGSNTGELFF
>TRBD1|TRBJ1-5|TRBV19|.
TGTGCCAGCACCTGGACAGGGGCGGGCAATCAGCCCCAGCATTTT
CASTWTGAGNQPQHF
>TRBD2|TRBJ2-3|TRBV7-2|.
TGTGCCAGCAGCTTAGCGACTAGCGGGGGGGCACATTTCGCAGATACGCAGTATTTT
CASSLATSGGAHFADTQYF